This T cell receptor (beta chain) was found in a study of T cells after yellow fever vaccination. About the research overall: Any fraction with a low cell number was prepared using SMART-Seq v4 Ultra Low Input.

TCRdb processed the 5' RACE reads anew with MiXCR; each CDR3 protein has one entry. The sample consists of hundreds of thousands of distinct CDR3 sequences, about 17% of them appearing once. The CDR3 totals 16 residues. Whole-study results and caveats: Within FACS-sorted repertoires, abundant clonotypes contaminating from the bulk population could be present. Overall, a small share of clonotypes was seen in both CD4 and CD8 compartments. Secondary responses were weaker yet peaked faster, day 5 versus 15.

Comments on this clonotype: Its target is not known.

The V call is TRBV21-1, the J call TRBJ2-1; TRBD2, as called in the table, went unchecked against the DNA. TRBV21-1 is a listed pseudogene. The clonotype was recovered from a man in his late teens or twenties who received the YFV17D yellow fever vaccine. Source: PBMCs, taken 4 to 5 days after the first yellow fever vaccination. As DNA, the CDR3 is TGTGCCAGCACCTCAATGAGGACTCCCTCCTACAATGAGCAGTTCTTC. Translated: CASTSMRTPSYNEQFF.